One sample yielded the 4 T cell receptor beta chains listed below, sequenced in a study of response to subunit inactivated influenza vaccine. TCRdb re-called the RT-PCR reads with MiXCR, one entry per CDR3 protein. Of hundreds of thousands of distinct CDR3 sequences detected, 14% appear once; the ten largest clones hold 7.6%. Sequencing was performed on PBMCs from blood, taken around 15 days before vaccination. The receptors were gathered from a man aged 50-60 years who received an inactivated influenza vaccine.

This chain connects TRBV9 to TRBJ2-7; TRBD2 aligns across 10 bases. The J segment lost 0 bases and the V segment lost 3 bases, leaving 3 bases of the junction unmatched. In germline, CDR1 is SGDLS, CDR2 YYNGEE. The CDR3 contains 15 residues. In nucleotides, the CDR3 is TGTGCCAGCAGCGAAGAGCGGGGGGGCTCCTACGAGCAGTACTTC. Its translation is CASSEERGGSYEQYF.

This sequence joins TRBV7-9 and TRBJ1-1, with TRBD1 matching 10 bases. With V trimmed by 5 bases and J by 6 bases, 9 bases remained unmatched. Germline CDR1 reads SEHNR; CDR2 reads FQNEAQ (reference sequence). The CDR3 contains 15 residues. The CDR3 here is CASSPMTGGLSEAFF. CDR3 nucleotide sequence: TGTGCCAGCAGCCCTATGACAGGGGGCTTATCTGAAGCTTTCTTT.

The chain has TRBV4-1 and TRBJ2-7, with D perhaps matching TRBD1 (6 bases). CDR1 is MGHRA and CDR2 is YSYEKL in the germline V gene. The germline V and J ends were trimmed by 0 bases and 3 bases, with 15 bases remaining between them. This CDR3 is built from 16 residues. CDR3 coding DNA: TGCGCCAGCAGCCAAGAAGCCTCCGGGACATACTACGAGCAGTACTTC. As protein: CASSQEASGTYYEQYF.

The chain couples TRBV6-5 to TRBJ1-2; 7 nucleotides match TRBD1. The trim removed 6 bases at V and 6 bases at J, leaving 4 bases unmatched. CDR1 is MNHEY, CDR2 SVGAGI, per germline. The CDR3 is made up of 12 amino acids. For the CDR3, the DNA is TGTGCCAGCAGGACAGGGTTTGATGGCTACACCTTC. Protein sequence: CASRTGFDGYTF.